This T cell receptor (beta chain) was identified during a study of monozygotic twins with inflammatory bowel disease. Overall study findings and caveats: Relative to healthy twins, IBD patients had fewer clonotypes in common with others, a gap that was especially apparent with disease activity. The co-twins with IBD showed lower TCRbeta diversity (inverse Simpson) than their healthy siblings.

Comment on this clonotype: Its specificity is not known.

UMIs containing a 6-nucleotide sample barcode were added via template switching. TCRdb reanalyzed the 5' RACE reads, giving one entry per CDR3 protein sequence and no DNA. The sample table includes about 300,000 distinct CDR3 sequences. Blood, 2.5 ml, was drawn per donor. The CDR3 runs to 11 residues. The TCR comes from a human donor with ulcerative colitis or Crohn's disease, or a healthy co-twin of an affected twin (not recorded which). The rearrangement joins TRBV12-3 or TRBV12-4 to TRBJ1-1. Input material: blood. The CDR3 loop is CASLRVAEAFF.